This T cell receptor beta chain was sequenced in a study of cytomegalovirus exposure and HLA in healthy donors. Use of 60 Vbeta and 13 Jbeta primers characterized the PCR. Profiled with immunoSEQ multiplex PCR; TCRdb holds only in-frame clones, not every one. There are roughly 100,000 clones in the sample; about 80% occur only once, and more than 3% lies in the top ten. The germline V gene has CDR1 SGDLS and CDR2 YYNGEE. The CDR3 has 15 amino acids. The V and J ends lost 0 bases and 5 bases respectively, with 14 bases between them. This TCR was sampled from a woman between 40 and 55 years old in good health and CMV-seronegative. V is TRBV9 and J is TRBJ1-2; D unclear. The sequenced sample consisted of PBMCs. The CDR3 nucleotides read TGTGCCAGCAGCGTAGCGGAGGGCGCGATTTATGGCTACACCTTC. Amino acid sequence: CASSVAEGAIYGYTF.